The source of this T cell receptor beta chain is a study of cytomegalovirus exposure and HLA in healthy donors. Study-wide background: Caucasian-associated ancestry cluster membership applied to just over 80% of 398 genotyped donors. Study-level findings and limits: Among TCR beta chains, those listed as cytomegalovirus-associated numbered under 200. An analysis was carried out at a later point. It showed that HLA-associated TCR beta chains were more clonally expanded than equally common non-associated chains. In a later analysis, at a false discovery rate of 0.05, 17,000 or so TCR beta sequences were associated with HLA alleles.

PCR was performed using 60 Vbeta and 13 Jbeta primers. Sequencing used immunoSEQ multiplex PCR; TCRdb keeps in-frame clones, though not all of them. The sample holds approximately 97,000 clones; around three quarters are singletons and the top ten take less than 3.5%. The CDR3 runs to 13 residues. The germline V gene has CDR1 SEHNR and CDR2 FQNEAQ (reference sequence). V lost 7 bases and J 0 bases, leaving 10 bases between the germline ends. About this clone itself: Its antigen is as yet unknown.

J is TRBJ2-7 and V is TRBV7-9; D possibly corresponds to TRBD1 (6 bases). The receptor was derived from a male donor in good health and CMV-seropositive. Input material: PBMCs. The CDR3 coding sequence is TGTGCCAGCACCACAGGGAGCTCCTACGAGCAGTACTTC. Amino acids: CASTTGSSYEQYF.